This T cell receptor (beta chain) was identified during a study of blood T cell repertoires in COVID-19 (dated by TCRdb to 2019 to 2021). The study in broad terms: Samples from collaborators originated in the United States, Italy and Spain and spanned both the acute and convalescent phases of COVID-19. The prospective study material was composed of cDNA or gDNA derived from T cells, B-cell-depleted T cells, or PBMCs. Subjects who had been exposed to COVID-19, were actively infected with it, or had recovered from it provided the deeply sampled blood TCRbeta repertoires that made up the dataset. A freely available public database, intended as a resource for researchers studying the immune response to SARS-CoV-2, is where the repertoires were released. Samples were obtained from the ongoing ImmuneRACE study (first 160 participants) and from 1,200 or so subjects provided by 6 global collaborators. Nearly every sample came with metadata listing a de-identified subject ID, COVID-19 status, age in years and sex. Where available, HLA class I and class II types were taken from metadata supplied by the sample provider and were not determined by assay-based typing. Results the study describes overall, beyond this receptor: Clinical and demographic metadata were provided uncurated, with the amount varying by source and participant.

TCRbeta CDR3 regions were amplified from genomic DNA by means of the immunoSEQ Assay, a bias-controlled multiplex PCR. In the source study's methods: The number of nucleated cells in each sample was estimated from the amplification of reference gene primers within the assay. To quantify the absolute abundance of each unique TCRbeta CDR3 rearrangement, sequence reads were collapsed and filtered. For each sample, productive Simpson clonality was calculated as the square root of Simpson's diversity index across productive rearrangements. Held by TCRdb, this immuneACCESS table contains in-frame sequences only and omits some clones. Under half of the omission traces to an unresolved V gene where checked; the cause of the rest is unknown. The V and J calls and clone size come from that table; D and trimming were worked out from the DNA. Across this sample there are under 150,000 clones, with about 83% seen only once. 5.5% to 7.5% of the sample lies in the top ten.

Participants in the prospective study were enrolled through a virtual design, were aged about 18 to 100 years, and lived in roughly 24 United States geographic areas. Cohort assignment in the prospective study relied on participant-reported clinical history from a screening survey and a study questionnaire. A participant counted as exposed if, within 2 weeks of entering the study, that participant had been in contact with someone who had a PCR-confirmed or clinician-diagnosed COVID-19 case. In the prospective study, mobile phlebotomists collected whole blood, serum and a nasopharyngeal or oropharyngeal swab from each participant. Additional blood draws and questionnaires over an approximately two-month period could optionally be provided by prospective study participants. Blood samples from the prospective study were shipped frozen or at room temperature prior to DNA extraction. The V end gives up 8 bases and the J end 0 bases, leaving 7 bases in the junction not matched to a gene. The CDR3 runs 15 residues from the cysteine to the phenylalanine. Solely the CDR3 DNA is kept, with 45 bases framed from the first base.

As for this clone: Its antigen remains unidentified. Within one base of it there is no much larger clone, and no base qualities were kept.

Recombination joined TRBV5-3 with TRBJ2-1, with 8 middle bases fitting TRBD2. TRBV5-3 belongs to the ORF category, with a function that is uncertain. Sequenced: PBMCs or T cells enriched from blood (not recorded which). The sequence derives from a woman between 45 and 65 years old who had been exposed to COVID-19. The DNA reads TGTGCCAGCCACCACCGGGAGGGCTCCTACAATGAGCAGTTCTTC. Translated, this gives CASHHREGSYNEQFF.